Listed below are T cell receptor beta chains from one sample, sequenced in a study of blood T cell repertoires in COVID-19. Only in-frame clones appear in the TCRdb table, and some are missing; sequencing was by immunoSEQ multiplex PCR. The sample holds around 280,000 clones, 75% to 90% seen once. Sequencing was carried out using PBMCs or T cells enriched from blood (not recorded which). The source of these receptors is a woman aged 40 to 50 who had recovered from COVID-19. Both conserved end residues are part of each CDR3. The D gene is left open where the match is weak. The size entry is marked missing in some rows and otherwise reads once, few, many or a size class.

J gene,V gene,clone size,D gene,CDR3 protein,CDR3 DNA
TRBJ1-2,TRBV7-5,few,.,CARSGVVGVNYGYTF,TGTGCCAGAAGCGGGGTGGTCGGGGTGAACTATGGCTACACCTTC
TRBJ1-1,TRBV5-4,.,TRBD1,CASSGRDRGNAEAFF,TGTGCCAGCAGCGGAAGGGACAGGGGAAACGCTGAAGCTTTCTTT
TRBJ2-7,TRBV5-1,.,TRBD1,CASSLDSRTGGWEQYF,TGCGCCAGCAGCTTGGATTCGAGGACAGGGGGCTGGGAGCAGTACTTC
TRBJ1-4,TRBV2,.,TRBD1,CASSVRQGPPNEKLFF,TGTGCCAGCAGCGTCCGACAGGGGCCCCCTAATGAAAAACTGTTTTTT
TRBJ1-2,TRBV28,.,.,CASRPQYGYTF,TGTGCCAGCCGACCACAGTATGGCTACACCTTC
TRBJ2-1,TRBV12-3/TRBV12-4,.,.,CASSSGRNEQFF,TGTGCCAGCAGTTCCGGTAGAAATGAGCAGTTCTTC
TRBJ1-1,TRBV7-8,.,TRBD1,CASSLGTGSEAFF,TGTGCCAGCAGCCTTGGGACAGGCTCTGAAGCTTTCTTT
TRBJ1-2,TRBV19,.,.,CASRRGTYGLYGYTF,TGTGCCAGTAGGAGAGGGACATATGGGCTCTATGGCTACACCTTC
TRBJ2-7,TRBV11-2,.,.,CASSLRGTVTYEQYF,TGTGCCAGCAGCTTAAGGGGGACGGTAACCTACGAGCAGTACTTC
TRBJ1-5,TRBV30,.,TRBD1,CAWSVPGTGGENQPQHF,TGTGCCTGGAGTGTACCCGGGACAGGGGGCGAGAATCAGCCCCAGCATTTT
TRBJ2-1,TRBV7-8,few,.,CASSLSGSRYDEQFF,TGTGCCAGCAGCTTATCTGGGAGCCGTTACGATGAGCAGTTCTTC
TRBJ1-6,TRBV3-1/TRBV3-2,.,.,CASSHAEGASPLHF,TGTGCCAGCAGCCACGCGGAAGGTGCTTCACCCCTCCACTTT
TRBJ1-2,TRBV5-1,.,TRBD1,CASSLGTASYGYTF,TGCGCCAGCAGCTTAGGGACAGCGAGCTATGGCTACACCTTC
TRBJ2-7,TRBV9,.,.,CASSGDGGEQYF,TGTGCCAGCAGCGGGGACGGGGGCGAGCAGTACTTC
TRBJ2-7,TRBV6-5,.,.,CASRFMFYEQYF,TGTGCCAGCAGATTCATGTTCTACGAGCAGTACTTC
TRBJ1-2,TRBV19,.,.,CASSKFGYGYTF,TGTGCCAGTAGTAAGTTCGGGTATGGCTACACCTTC
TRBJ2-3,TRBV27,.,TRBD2,CASTPWAGGSDTQYF,TGTGCCAGCACCCCGTGGGCGGGAGGGTCAGATACGCAGTATTTT
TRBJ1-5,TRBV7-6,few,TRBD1,CASSLGQGNQPQHF,TGTGCCAGCAGCTTAGGACAGGGAAATCAGCCCCAGCATTTT
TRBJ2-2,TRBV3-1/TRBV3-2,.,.,CASSPLTSTGELFF,TGTGCCAGCAGCCCCTTAACCAGCACCGGGGAGCTGTTTTTT
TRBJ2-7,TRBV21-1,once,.,CASSKDSRQGSYEQYF,TGTGCCAGCAGCAAAGATTCAAGACAGGGGTCCTACGAGCAGTACTTC
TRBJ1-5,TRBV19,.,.,CASSIKQAPQPQHF,TGTGCCAGTAGTATAAAGCAAGCCCCCCAGCCCCAGCATTTT
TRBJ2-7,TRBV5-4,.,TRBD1,CASSPRGGTGKNEQYF,TGTGCCAGCAGCCCCCGGGGTGGGACAGGGAAGAACGAGCAGTACTTC
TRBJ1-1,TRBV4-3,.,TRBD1,CASSQDPQGAGTEAFF,TGCGCCAGCAGCCAAGACCCCCAGGGGGCAGGCACTGAAGCTTTCTTT
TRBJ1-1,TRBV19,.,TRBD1,CASSTRTGGRGTEAFF,TGTGCCAGTAGTACAAGGACAGGGGGACGCGGCACTGAAGCTTTCTTT
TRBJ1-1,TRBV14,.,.,CASSPLTKPAEAFF,TGTGCCAGCAGCCCCCTGACTAAGCCGGCTGAAGCTTTCTTT
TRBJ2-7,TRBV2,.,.,CASDLHGGEQYF,TGTGCCAGCGACCTACACGGGGGCGAGCAGTACTTC
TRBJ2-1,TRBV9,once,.,CASSASGGALADNNEQFF,TGTGCCAGCAGCGCTTCAGGGGGGGCACTAGCGGACAACAATGAGCAGTTCTTC
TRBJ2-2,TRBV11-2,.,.,CASSLVAGNTGELFF,TGTGCCAGCAGCTTAGTCGCGGGAAACACCGGGGAGCTGTTTTTT
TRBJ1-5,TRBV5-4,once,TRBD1,CASSLDRGQPQHF,TGTGCCAGCAGCTTGGACAGGGGTCAGCCCCAGCATTTT
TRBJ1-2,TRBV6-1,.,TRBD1,CASSEAVPRTGRYGYTF,TGTGCCAGCAGTGAAGCCGTGCCTAGGACAGGGCGGTATGGCTACACCTTC
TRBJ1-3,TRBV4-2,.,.,CASSQPGTGNTIYF,TGTGCCAGCAGCCAACCGGGGACTGGAAACACCATATATTTT
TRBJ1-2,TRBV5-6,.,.,CASSLGSLTARTF,TGTGCCAGCAGCTTGGGGTCTTTGACCGCGAGGACCTTC
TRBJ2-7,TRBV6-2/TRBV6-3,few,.,CASSYRQYEQYF,TGTGCCAGCAGTTACCGACAGTACGAGCAGTACTTC
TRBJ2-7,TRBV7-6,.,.,CASSLGLSYEQYF,TGTGCCAGCAGCTTAGGACTATCCTACGAGCAGTACTTC
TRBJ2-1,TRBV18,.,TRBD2,CASSASGGPNEQFF,TGTGCCAGCTCAGCTAGCGGGGGGCCCAATGAGCAGTTCTTC
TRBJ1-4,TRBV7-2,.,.,CASSAEPGEKLFF,TGTGCCAGCAGCGCGGAGCCTGGGGAAAAACTGTTTTTT
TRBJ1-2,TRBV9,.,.,CASSVGALDYGYTF,TGTGCCAGCAGCGTAGGGGCCTTGGACTATGGCTACACCTTC
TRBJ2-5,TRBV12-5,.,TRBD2,CASGLGSSGGTQYF,TGTGCTAGTGGTTTGGGATCATCGGGGGGGACCCAGTACTTC
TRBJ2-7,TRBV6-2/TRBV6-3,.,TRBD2,CASSYLLAGGPGEQYF,TGTGCCAGCAGTTACCTACTAGCGGGAGGGCCTGGCGAGCAGTACTTC
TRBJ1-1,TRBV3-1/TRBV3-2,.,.,CASSYIGEGRIVF,TGTGCCAGCAGCTATATCGGGGAGGGACGGATTGTCTTT
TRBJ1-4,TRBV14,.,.,CASFEGANEKLFF,TGTGCCAGTTTTGAGGGGGCTAATGAAAAACTGTTTTTT
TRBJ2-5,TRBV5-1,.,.,CASSPISGVYETQYF,TGCGCCAGCAGCCCGATTTCAGGGGTTTACGAGACCCAGTACTTC
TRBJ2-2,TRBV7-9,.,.,CASSLHDTGELFF,TGTGCCAGCAGCTTACATGACACCGGGGAGCTGTTTTTT
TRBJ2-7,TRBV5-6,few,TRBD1,CASSWTGVPSYEQYF,TGTGCCAGCAGCTGGACAGGGGTCCCCTCCTACGAGCAGTACTTC
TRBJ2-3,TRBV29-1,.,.,CSVVRLDTQYF,TGCAGCGTTGTGAGGCTAGATACGCAGTATTTT
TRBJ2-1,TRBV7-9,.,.,CASSIYTGIFSYNEQFF,TGTGCCAGCAGCATCTACACGGGAATTTTCTCCTACAATGAGCAGTTCTTC
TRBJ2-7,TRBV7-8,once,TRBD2,CASSWRTSGTYEQYF,TGTGCCAGCAGCTGGAGGACTAGCGGTACCTACGAGCAGTACTTC
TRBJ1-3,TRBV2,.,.,CASSVRQVLGNTIYF,TGTGCCAGCAGTGTACGGCAGGTCCTTGGAAACACCATATATTTT
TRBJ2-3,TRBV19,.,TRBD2,CASSILSGSADTQYF,TGTGCCAGTAGTATACTTAGCGGGAGTGCAGATACGCAGTATTTT
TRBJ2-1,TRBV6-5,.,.,CASKPGFSYNEQFF,TGTGCCAGCAAGCCGGGGTTCTCCTACAATGAGCAGTTCTTC
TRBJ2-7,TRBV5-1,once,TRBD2,CASSVLAGGPHEQYF,TGCGCCAGCAGCGTCTTAGCGGGAGGGCCACACGAGCAGTACTTC
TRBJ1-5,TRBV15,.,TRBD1,CATSLDVTGNQPQHF,TGTGCCACCAGCCTTGACGTGACAGGGAATCAGCCCCAGCATTTT
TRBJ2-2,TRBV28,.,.,CASSTGGLYTGELFF,TGTGCCAGCAGTACCGGGGGACTCTACACCGGGGAGCTGTTTTTT